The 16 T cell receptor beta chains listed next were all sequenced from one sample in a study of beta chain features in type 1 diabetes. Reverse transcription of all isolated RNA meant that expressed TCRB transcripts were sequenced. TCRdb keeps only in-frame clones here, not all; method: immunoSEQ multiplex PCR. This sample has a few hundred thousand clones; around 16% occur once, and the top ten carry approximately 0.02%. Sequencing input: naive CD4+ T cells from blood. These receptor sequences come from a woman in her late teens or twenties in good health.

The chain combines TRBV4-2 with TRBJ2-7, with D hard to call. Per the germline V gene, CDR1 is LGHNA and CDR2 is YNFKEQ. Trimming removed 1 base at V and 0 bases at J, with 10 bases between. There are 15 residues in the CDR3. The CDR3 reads CASSQGAFVSYEQYF. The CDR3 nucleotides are TGTGCCAGCAGCCAAGGGGCCTTCGTCTCCTACGAGCAGTACTTC.

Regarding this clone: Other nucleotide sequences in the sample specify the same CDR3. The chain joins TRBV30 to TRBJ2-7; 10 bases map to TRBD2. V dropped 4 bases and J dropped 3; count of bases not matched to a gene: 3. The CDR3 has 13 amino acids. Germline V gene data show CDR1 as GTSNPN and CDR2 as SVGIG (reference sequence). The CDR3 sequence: CAWNRLAGYEQYF. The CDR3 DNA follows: TGTGCCTGGAACAGACTAGCGGGCTACGAGCAGTACTTC.

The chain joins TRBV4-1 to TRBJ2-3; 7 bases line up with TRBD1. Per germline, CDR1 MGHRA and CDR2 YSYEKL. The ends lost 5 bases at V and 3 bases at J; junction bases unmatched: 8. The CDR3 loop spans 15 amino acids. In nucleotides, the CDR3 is TGCGCCAGCAGCGAGTCGACAGGGCTTACAGATACGCAGTATTTT. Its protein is CASSESTGLTDTQYF.

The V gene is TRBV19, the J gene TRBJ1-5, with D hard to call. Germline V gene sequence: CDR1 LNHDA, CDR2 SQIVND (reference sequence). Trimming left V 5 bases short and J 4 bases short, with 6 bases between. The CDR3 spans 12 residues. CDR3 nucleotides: TGTGCCAGTAGTTCCCTAAATCAGCCCCAGCATTTT. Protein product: CASSSLNQPQHF.

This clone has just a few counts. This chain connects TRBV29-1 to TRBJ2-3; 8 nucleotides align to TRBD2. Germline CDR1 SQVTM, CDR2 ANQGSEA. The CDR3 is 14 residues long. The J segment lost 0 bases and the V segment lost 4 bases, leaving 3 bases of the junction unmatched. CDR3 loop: CSVVTSGSTDTQYF. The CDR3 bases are TGCAGCGTTGTAACTAGCGGTAGCACAGATACGCAGTATTTT.

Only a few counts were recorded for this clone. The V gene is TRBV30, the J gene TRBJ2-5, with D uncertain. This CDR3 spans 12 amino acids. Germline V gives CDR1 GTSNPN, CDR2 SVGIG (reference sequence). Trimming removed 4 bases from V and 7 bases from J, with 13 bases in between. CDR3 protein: CAWTTPGGTQYF. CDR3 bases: TGTGCCTGGACCACTCCCGGCGGGACCCAGTACTTC.

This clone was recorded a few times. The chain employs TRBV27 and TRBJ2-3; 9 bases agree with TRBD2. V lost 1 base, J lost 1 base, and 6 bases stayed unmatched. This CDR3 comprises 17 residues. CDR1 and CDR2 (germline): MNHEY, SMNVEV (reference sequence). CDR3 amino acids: CASSLLSLAGRTDTQYF. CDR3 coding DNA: TGTGCCAGCAGTTTATTGAGTCTAGCGGGGCGCACAGATACGCAGTATTTT.

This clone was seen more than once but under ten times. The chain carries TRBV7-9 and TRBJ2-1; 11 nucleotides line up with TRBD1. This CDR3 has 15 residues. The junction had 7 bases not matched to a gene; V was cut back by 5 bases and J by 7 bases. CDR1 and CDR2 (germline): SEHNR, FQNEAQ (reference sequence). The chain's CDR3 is CASSPGQGAVNEQFF. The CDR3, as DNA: TGTGCCAGCAGCCCTGGACAGGGGGCGGTGAATGAGCAGTTCTTC. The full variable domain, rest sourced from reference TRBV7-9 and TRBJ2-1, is DTGVSQNPRHKITKRGQNVTFRCDPISEHNRLYWYRQTLGQGPEFLTYFQNEAQLEKSRLLSDRFSAERPKGSFSTLEIQRTEQGDSAMYLCASSPGQGAVNEQFFGPGTRLTVL.

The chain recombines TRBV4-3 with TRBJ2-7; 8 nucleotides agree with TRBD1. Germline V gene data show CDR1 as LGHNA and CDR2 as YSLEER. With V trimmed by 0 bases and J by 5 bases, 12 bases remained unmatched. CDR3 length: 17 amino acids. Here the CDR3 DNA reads TGCGCCAGCAGCCAAGAACGGGGACAGGAGGTATTACACGAGCAGTACTTC. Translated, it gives CASSQERGQEVLHEQYF.

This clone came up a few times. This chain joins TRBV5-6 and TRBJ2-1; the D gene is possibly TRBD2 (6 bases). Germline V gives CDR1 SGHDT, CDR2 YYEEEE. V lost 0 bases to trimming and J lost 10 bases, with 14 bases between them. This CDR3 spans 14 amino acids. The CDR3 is CASSLEVLSGEQFF. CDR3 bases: TGTGCCAGCAGCTTGGAGGTCCTTAGCGGAGAGCAGTTCTTC.

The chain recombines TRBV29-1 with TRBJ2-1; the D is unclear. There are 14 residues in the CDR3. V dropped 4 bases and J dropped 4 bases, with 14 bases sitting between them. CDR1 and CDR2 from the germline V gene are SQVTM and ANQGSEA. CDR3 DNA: TGCAGCGTTGTCTGGCCAGCGCGTTACAATGAGCAGTTCTTC. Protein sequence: CSVVWPARYNEQFF.

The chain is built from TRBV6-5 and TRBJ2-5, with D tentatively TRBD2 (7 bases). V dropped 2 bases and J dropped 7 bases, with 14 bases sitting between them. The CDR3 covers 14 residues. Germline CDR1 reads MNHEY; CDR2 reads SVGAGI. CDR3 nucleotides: TGTGCCAGCAGTTACCGGCAGGGAGGGGGGACCCAGTACTTC. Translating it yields CASSYRQGGGTQYF.

The CDR3 is CASSGKVAGGYNEQFF. The CDR3 DNA reads TGTGCCAGCAGCGGGAAGGTAGCGGGAGGTTACAATGAGCAGTTCTTC. The J gene is TRBJ2-1, the V gene TRBV5-4, with 10 bases fitting TRBD2. The ends lost 4 bases at V and 4 bases at J; junction bases unmatched: 8. This CDR3 spans 16 amino acids. The germline V gene has CDR1 SGHNT and CDR2 YYREEE (reference sequence).

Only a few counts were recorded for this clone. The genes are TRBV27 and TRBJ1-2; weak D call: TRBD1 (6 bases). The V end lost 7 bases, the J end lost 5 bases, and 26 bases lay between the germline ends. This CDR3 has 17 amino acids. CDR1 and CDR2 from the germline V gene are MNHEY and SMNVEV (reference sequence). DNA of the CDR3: TGTGCCAGCACACCCCTGGCCCCAGTGGGTACAGGGTATGGCTACACCTTC. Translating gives CASTPLAPVGTGYGYTF.

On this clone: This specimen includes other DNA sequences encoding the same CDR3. The CDR3, as DNA: TGTGCCAGCAGCGTAGGCGCGGATACGCAGTATTTT. It translates to CASSVGADTQYF. The chain joins TRBV9 to TRBJ2-3; no definite D call. Trimming shortened V by 0 bases and J by 6 bases, and 5 bases separated the two germline ends. The germline V gene has CDR1 SGDLS and CDR2 YYNGEE. The CDR3 totals 12 residues.

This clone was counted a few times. CDR3 sequence reads: CSARDKRIQYF. For the CDR3, the DNA is TGCAGTGCTAGAGATAAGCGAATTCAGTACTTC. This rearrangement joins TRBV20-1 to TRBJ2-4; no firm D call. Looked up from germline, CDR1 is DFQATT and CDR2 is SNEGSKA (reference sequence). The CDR3 contains 11 residues. V lost 0 bases, J lost 10 bases, and 7 bases lay in between.